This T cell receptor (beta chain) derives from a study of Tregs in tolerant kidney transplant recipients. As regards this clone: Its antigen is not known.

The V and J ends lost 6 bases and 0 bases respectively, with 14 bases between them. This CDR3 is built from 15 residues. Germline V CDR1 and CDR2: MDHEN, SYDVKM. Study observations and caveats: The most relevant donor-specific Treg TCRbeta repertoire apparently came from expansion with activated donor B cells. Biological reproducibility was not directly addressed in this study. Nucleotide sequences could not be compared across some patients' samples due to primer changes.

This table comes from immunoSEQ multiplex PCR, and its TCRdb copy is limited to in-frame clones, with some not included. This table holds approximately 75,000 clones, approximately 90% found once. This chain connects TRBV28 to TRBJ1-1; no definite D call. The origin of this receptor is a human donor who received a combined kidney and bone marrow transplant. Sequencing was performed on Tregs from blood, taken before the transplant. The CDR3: CASSPRVAMNTEAFF. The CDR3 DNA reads TGTGCCAGCAGCCCTAGGGTGGCCATGAACACTGAAGCTTTCTTT.